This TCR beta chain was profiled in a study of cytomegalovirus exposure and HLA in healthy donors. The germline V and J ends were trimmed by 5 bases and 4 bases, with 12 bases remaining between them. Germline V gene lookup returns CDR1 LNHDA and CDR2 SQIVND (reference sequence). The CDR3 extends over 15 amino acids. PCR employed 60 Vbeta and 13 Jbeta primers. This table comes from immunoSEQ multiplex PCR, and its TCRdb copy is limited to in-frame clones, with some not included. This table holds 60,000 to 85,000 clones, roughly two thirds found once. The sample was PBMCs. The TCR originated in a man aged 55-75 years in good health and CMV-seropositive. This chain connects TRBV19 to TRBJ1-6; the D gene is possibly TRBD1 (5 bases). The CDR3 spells CASSAPGGYNSPLHF. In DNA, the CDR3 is TGTGCCAGTAGTGCCCCCGGGGGTTATAATTCACCCCTCCACTTT.